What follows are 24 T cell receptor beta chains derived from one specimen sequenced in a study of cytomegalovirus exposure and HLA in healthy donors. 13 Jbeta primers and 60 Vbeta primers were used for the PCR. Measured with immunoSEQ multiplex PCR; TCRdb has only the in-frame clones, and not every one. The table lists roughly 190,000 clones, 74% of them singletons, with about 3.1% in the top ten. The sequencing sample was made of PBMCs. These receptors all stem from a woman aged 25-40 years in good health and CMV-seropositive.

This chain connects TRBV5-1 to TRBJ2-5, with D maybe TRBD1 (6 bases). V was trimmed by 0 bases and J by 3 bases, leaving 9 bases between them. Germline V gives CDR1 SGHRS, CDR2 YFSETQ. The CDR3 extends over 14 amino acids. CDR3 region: CASSLAAGEETQYF. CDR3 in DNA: TGCGCCAGCAGCTTGGCGGCAGGGGAAGAGACCCAGTACTTC.

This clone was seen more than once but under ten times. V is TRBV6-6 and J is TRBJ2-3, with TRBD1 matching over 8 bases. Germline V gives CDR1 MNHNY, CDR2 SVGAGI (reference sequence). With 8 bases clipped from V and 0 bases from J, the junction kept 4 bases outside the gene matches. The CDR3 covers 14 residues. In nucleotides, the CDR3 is TGTGCCAGCCGGGACAGGCCAAGCACAGATACGCAGTATTTT. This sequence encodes CASRDRPSTDTQYF.

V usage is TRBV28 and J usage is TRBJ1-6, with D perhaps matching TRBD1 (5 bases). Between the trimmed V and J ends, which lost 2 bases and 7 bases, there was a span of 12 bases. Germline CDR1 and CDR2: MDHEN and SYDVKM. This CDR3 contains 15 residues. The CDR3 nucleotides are TGTGCCAGCAGTTTACGCAGGGAACTAAATTCACCCCTCCACTTT. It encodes CASSLRRELNSPLHF. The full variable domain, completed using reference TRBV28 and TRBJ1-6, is DVKVTQSSRYLVKRTGEKVFLECVQDMDHENMFWYRQDPGLGLRLIYFSYDVKMKEKGDIPEGYSVSREKKERFSLILESASTNQTSMYLCASSLRRELNSPLHFGNGTRLTVT.

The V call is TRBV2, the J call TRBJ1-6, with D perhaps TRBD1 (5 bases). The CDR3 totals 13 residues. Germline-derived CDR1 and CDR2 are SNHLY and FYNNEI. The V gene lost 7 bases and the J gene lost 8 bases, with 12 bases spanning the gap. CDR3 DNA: TGTGCCAGCATCAGGGAAAATGATTCACCCCTCCACTTT. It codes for CASIRENDSPLHF.

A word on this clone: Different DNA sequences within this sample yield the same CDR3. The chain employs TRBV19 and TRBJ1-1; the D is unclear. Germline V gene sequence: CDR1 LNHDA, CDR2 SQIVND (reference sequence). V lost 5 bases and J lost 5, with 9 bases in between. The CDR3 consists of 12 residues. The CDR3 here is CASSWGGTEAFF. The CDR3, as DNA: TGTGCCAGTAGTTGGGGAGGGACTGAAGCTTTCTTT.

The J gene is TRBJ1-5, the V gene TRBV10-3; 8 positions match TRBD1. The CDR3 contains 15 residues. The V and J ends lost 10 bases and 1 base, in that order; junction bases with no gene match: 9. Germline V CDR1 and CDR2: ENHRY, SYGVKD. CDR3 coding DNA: TGTGCCAGCTCTTCGGGACAGGACAGCAATCAGCCCCAGCATTTT. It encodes CASSSGQDSNQPQHF.

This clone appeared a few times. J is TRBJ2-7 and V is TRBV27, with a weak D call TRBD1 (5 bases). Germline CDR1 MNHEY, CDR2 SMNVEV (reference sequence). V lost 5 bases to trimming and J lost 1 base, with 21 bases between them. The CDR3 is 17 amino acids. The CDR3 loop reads CASSPNPGRGPSYEQYF. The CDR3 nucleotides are TGTGCCAGCAGTCCAAACCCCGGAAGGGGCCCATCCTACGAGCAGTACTTC.

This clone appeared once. The CDR3 DNA follows: TGTGCCAGCAGTTTCGCTAGCGTAAGCACAGATACGCAGTATTTT. Protein: CASSFASVSTDTQYF. The V call is TRBV6-5, the J call TRBJ2-3; maybe TRBD2 (6 bases). The CDR3 spans 15 residues. V was clipped by 4 bases and J by 0 bases, with 11 bases between them. Germline values: CDR1 MNHEY, CDR2 SVGAGI.

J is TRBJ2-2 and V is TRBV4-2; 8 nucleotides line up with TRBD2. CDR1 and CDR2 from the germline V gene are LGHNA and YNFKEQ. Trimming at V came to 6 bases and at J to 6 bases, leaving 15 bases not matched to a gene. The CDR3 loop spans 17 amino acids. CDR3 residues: CASSPTRGLARSGELFF. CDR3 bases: TGTGCCAGCAGTCCTACCCGTGGACTAGCTAGGTCCGGGGAGCTGTTTTTT.

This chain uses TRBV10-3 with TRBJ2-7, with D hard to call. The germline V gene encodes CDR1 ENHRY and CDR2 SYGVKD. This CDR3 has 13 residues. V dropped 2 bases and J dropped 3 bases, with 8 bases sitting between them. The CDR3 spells CAISETSVYEQYF. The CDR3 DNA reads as TGTGCCATCAGTGAGACATCCGTCTACGAGCAGTACTTC.

This chain's CDR3 is CASSPLAGDIYEQFF. For the CDR3, the DNA is TGTGCCAGCAGCCCCTTAGCGGGAGACATCTATGAGCAGTTCTTC. The genes are TRBV5-6 and TRBJ2-1, with 9 positions matching TRBD2. CDR3 length: 15 amino acids. Germline assignment: CDR1 SGHDT and CDR2 YYEEEE. Trimming removed 4 bases from V and 8 bases from J; junction bases left unmatched: 10. The full variable domain, completed using reference TRBV5-6 and TRBJ2-1, is DAGVTQSPTHLIKTRGQQVTLRCSPKSGHDTVSWYQQALGQGPQFIFQYYEEEERQRGNFPDRFSGHQFPNYSSELNVNALLLGDSALYLCASSPLAGDIYEQFFGPGTRLTVL.

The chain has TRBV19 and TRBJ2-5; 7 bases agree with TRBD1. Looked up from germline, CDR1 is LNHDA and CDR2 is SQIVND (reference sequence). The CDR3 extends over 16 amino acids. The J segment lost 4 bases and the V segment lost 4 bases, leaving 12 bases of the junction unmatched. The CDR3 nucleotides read TGTGCCAGTAGTACCCGGAGACAGGGTTGGTCAGAGACCCAGTACTTC. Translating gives CASSTRRQGWSETQYF.

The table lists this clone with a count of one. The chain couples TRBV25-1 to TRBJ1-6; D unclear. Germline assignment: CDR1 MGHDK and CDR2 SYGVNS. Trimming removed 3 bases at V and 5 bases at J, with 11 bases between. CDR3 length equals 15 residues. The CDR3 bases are TGTGCCAGCAGTGACGCTACTCTTAATAATTCACCCCTCCACTTT. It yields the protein CASSDATLNNSPLHF.

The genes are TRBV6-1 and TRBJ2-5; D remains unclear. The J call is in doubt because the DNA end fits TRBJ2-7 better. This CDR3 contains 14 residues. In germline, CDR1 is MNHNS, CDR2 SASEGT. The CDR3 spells CASSEPVPPYEQYF. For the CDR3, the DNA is TGTGCCAGCAGTGAACCGGTGCCCCCCTACGAGCAGTACTTC.

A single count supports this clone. The DNA of the CDR3 is TGTGCCAGCAGCTTCGCGGAAACAACCTACGAGCAGTACTTC. Translating gives CASSFAETTYEQYF. The rearrangement links TRBV7-9 to TRBJ2-5; D gene unclear. The end of the DNA is better explained by TRBJ2-7, so the J call may be wrong. This CDR3 is built from 14 residues. Germline values: CDR1 SEHNR, CDR2 FQNEAQ (reference sequence).

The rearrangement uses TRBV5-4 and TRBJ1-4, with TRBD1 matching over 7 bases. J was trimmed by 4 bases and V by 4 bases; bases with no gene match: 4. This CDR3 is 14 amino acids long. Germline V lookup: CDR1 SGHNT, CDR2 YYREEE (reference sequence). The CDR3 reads CASSQDRFNEKLFF. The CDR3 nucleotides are TGTGCCAGCAGCCAGGACAGGTTTAATGAAAAACTGTTTTTT.

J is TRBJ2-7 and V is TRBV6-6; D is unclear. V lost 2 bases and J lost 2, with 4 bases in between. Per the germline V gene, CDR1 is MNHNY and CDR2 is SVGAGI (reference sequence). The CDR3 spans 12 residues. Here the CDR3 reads CASSYAAYEQYF. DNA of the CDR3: TGTGCCAGCAGTTACGCAGCCTACGAGCAGTACTTC.

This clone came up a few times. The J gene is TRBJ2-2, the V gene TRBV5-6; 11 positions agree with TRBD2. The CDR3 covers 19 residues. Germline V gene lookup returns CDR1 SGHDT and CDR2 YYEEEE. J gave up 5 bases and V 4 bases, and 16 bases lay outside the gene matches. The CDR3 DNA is TGTGCCAGCAGCCCCCTGATTAGCGGGAGGGCCGGGGGAACCGGGGAGCTGTTTTTT. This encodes CASSPLISGRAGGTGELFF.

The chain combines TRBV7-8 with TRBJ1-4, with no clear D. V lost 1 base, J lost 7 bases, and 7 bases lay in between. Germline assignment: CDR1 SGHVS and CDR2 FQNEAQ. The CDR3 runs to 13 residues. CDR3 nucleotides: TGTGCCAGCAGCTTAGAGAGGGCTGAAAAACTGTTTTTT. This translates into CASSLERAEKLFF.

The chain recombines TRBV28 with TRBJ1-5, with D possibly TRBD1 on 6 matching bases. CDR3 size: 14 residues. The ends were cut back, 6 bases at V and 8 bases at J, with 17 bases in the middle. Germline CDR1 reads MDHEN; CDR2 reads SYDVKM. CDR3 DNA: TGTGCCAGCAGGACGATAGGGGGTTCAGAGCCCCAGCATTTT. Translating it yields CASRTIGGSEPQHF.

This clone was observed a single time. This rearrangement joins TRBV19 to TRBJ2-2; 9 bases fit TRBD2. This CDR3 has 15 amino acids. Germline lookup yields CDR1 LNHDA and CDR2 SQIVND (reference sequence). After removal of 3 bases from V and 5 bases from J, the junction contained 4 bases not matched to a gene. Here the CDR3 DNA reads TGTGCCAGTAGTATCGGACTAGCGAGGACCGGGGAGCTGTTTTTT. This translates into CASSIGLARTGELFF.

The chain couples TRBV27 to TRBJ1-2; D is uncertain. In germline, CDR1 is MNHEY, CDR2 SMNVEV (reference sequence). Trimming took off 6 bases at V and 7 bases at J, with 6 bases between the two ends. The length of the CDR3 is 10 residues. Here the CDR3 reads CASSPGGYTF. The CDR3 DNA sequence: TGTGCCAGCAGCCCCGGTGGCTACACCTTC.

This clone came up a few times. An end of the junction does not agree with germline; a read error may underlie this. The CDR3 here is CASSDSGGGLGEAFF. As DNA, the CDR3 is TGTGCCAGCAGTGACTCAGGGGGCGGATTGGGTGAAGCTTTCTTT. The chain couples TRBV6-5 to TRBJ1-1; 8 positions agree with TRBD1. CDR3 length equals 15 residues. Looked up from germline, CDR1 is MNHEY and CDR2 is SVGAGI.

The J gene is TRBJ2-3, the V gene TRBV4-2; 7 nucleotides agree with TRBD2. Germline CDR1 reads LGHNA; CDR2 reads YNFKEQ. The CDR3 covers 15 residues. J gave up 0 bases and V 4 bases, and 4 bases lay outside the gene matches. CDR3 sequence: CASSRAGESTDTQYF. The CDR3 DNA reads TGTGCCAGCAGCCGGGCGGGAGAGAGCACAGATACGCAGTATTTT.